The 21 T cell receptor beta chains below were found in one sample sequenced in a study of response to subunit inactivated influenza vaccine (dated by TCRdb to 2016 to 2019). Libraries were built with RT-PCR. Sequencer: Illumina HiSeq 2500. TCRdb cleaned the public reads at Q25 with fastp, built clones with MiXCR and kept in-frame beta chains. For every CDR3 protein sequence, its rows merge into one entry that carries the most common genes and DNA. For this sample the table gives 150,000 to 200,000 distinct CDR3 sequences, of which less than 15% were detected only once. Approximately 30% of the sample is in the top ten clones. This same sample was also taken into another study, of T cells expressing NK-cell markers. Reported in the second study: The TCR beta cDNA libraries were made using 5'RACE template switching, a step that added both a universal primer site and unique molecular identifiers.

The material sequenced was CD8+ T cells sorted from PBMCs, taken 11 to 12 days after vaccination. These receptors originate from a man over 45 who received an inactivated influenza vaccine. Donor details come from another sample of the same person, matched by shared clones.

The chain joins TRBV7-9 to TRBJ1-2, with TRBD1 matching over 10 bases. The V gene's germline CDR1 is SEHNR and CDR2 FQNEAQ (reference sequence). J gave up 6 bases and V 5 bases, and 6 bases lay outside the gene matches. CDR3 size: 14 residues. The CDR3 loop reads CASSLGQGDHGYTF. CDR3 bases: TGTGCCAGCAGCCTCGGACAGGGGGATCATGGCTACACCTTC.

The sample holds a few counts of this clonotype. The chain uses TRBV4-3 and TRBJ1-2; D is unclear. Trimming cost V 1 base and J 5 bases, with 8 bases left between them. Germline CDR1 LGHNA, CDR2 YSLEER. The CDR3 has 13 amino acids. The CDR3 coding sequence is TGCGCCAGCAGCCAAGCGATGGGGTATGGCTACACCTTC. This translates into CASSQAMGYGYTF.

This clonotype was seen a few times. This chain connects TRBV5-6 to TRBJ2-7, with TRBD1 identical over 8 bases. Per the germline V gene, CDR1 is SGHDT and CDR2 is YYEEEE. Losses at the gene ends were 5 bases for V and 4 bases for J; bases not matched to a gene: 5. This CDR3 is built from 13 residues. This CDR3 reads CASRKGQGYEQYF. For the CDR3, the DNA is TGTGCCAGCAGGAAAGGACAGGGTTACGAGCAGTACTTC.

A few counts support this clonotype. The chain employs TRBV13 and TRBJ1-2; weak D call: TRBD1 (5 bases). Germline V gene lookup returns CDR1 PRHDT and CDR2 FYEKMQ (reference sequence). The V gene lost 2 bases and the J gene lost 5 bases, with 18 bases spanning the gap. The CDR3 length is 16 residues. CDR3 sequence (DNA): TGTGCCAGCAGCTTAAGTCAGGGAATCGGACCTTATGGCTACACCTTC. Its protein product is CASSLSQGIGPYGYTF.

The chain joins TRBV4-1 to TRBJ1-5; 8 nucleotides align to TRBD1. The length of the CDR3 is 15 residues. Germline CDR1 MGHRA, CDR2 YSYEKL. With V trimmed by 3 bases and J by 6 bases, 7 bases remained unmatched. The CDR3 loop reads CASSHNGQGGQPQHF. DNA for the CDR3: TGCGCCAGCAGCCATAACGGACAGGGTGGTCAGCCCCAGCATTTT.

This clonotype was counted a few times. The chain has TRBV4-3 and TRBJ1-2, with TRBD1 matching 7 bases. The CDR3 contains 17 residues. With V trimmed by 0 bases and J by 4 bases, 11 bases remained unmatched. Germline V gene data show CDR1 as LGHNA and CDR2 as YSLEER. The chain's CDR3 is CASSQEDRVSFSYGYTF. DNA for the CDR3: TGCGCCAGCAGCCAAGAAGACAGGGTGTCATTTAGCTATGGCTACACCTTC.

This clonotype was found many times. V is TRBV7-9 and J is TRBJ2-3; D not resolved. The CDR3 totals 12 residues. Germline CDR1 and CDR2: SEHNR and FQNEAQ (reference sequence). Trimming left V 5 bases short and J 1 base short, with 4 bases between. CDR3 nucleotide sequence: TGTGCCAGCAGCGCCCGCACAGATACGCAGTATTTT. This encodes CASSARTDTQYF.

The chain uses TRBV2 and TRBJ2-7; 9 nucleotides line up with TRBD1. Germline-derived CDR1 and CDR2 are SNHLY and FYNNEI. Trimming cost V 5 bases and J 7 bases; bases outside gene matches: 6. The CDR3 totals 13 residues. CDR3 sequence (DNA): TGTGCCAGCAGTTGGGACAGGGCTTGGGAGCAGTACTTC. This sequence encodes CASSWDRAWEQYF.

The chain combines TRBV4-3 with TRBJ2-7; D unclear. V lost 0 bases, J lost 2 bases, and 11 bases lay in between. The CDR3 contains 15 residues. CDR1 is LGHNA and CDR2 is YSLEER in the germline V gene. CDR3 in amino acids: CASSQEYAETYEQYF. CDR3 nucleotides: TGCGCCAGCAGCCAAGAGTATGCGGAGACCTACGAGCAGTACTTC.

This clonotype was seen a few times. The chain is built from TRBV4-3 and TRBJ1-1, with 7 bases fitting TRBD1. Germline V gene data show CDR1 as LGHNA and CDR2 as YSLEER. J was trimmed by 1 base and V by 6 bases; bases with no gene match: 8. The CDR3 sequence is 15 residues long. CDR3 residues: CASRPYGDRNTEAFF. For the CDR3, the DNA is TGCGCCAGCAGACCCTACGGGGACAGGAACACTGAAGCTTTCTTT.

The sample holds a few counts of this clonotype. The chain uses TRBV4-1 and TRBJ2-5, with D unresolved. This CDR3 region has 13 residues. The germline V and J ends were trimmed by 1 base and 4 bases, with 7 bases remaining between them. Germline lookup yields CDR1 MGHRA and CDR2 YSYEKL. CDR3 in DNA: TGCGCCAGCAGCCAAGTAAGAATAGAGACCCAGTACTTC. Translated, it gives CASSQVRIETQYF.

This clonotype turned up a few times. The V gene is TRBV15, the J gene TRBJ2-1, with 13 nucleotides matching TRBD2. J was trimmed by 7 bases and V by 3 bases; bases with no gene match: 0. The V gene's germline CDR1 is LNHNV and CDR2 YYDKDF (reference sequence). The CDR3 has 14 residues. CDR3 DNA: TGTGCCACCAGCAGGGGACTAGCGGGGAATGAGCAGTTCTTC. Amino acids: CATSRGLAGNEQFF.

This clonotype was seen only a few times. V gene TRBV11-2 combines with J gene TRBJ2-2, with D maybe TRBD1 (6 bases). The CDR3 contains 16 residues. Germline V CDR1 and CDR2: SGHAT, FQNNGV. The V gene lost 5 bases and the J gene lost 4 bases, with 17 bases spanning the gap. The CDR3 spells CASSLDTGWPTGELFF. In DNA form, the CDR3 reads TGTGCCAGCAGCCTGGACACAGGGTGGCCCACCGGGGAGCTGTTTTTT.

This clonotype appeared a few times. The rearrangement joins TRBV7-9 to TRBJ2-7, with D unresolved. The CDR3 has 12 residues. Germline values: CDR1 SEHNR, CDR2 FQNEAQ (reference sequence). Trimming took off 8 bases at V and 2 bases at J, with 10 bases between the two ends. CDR3 DNA: TGTGCCAGCGGCCTAAGGGCCTACGAGCAGTACTTC. It encodes CASGLRAYEQYF.

This clonotype turned up a few times. This chain links TRBV20-1 with TRBJ2-1, with 8 bases that match TRBD2. The junction had 9 bases not matched to a gene; V was cut back by 0 bases and J by 5 bases. Germline CDR1 reads DFQATT; CDR2 reads SNEGSKA (reference sequence). This CDR3 is built from 16 residues. The chain's CDR3 is CSARDFTSGNHNEQFF. In nucleotides, the CDR3 is TGCAGTGCTAGAGATTTCACTAGCGGAAATCACAATGAGCAGTTCTTC.

The chain is built from TRBV5-1 and TRBJ2-7, with D perhaps being TRBD1 or TRBD2 (5 bases each). Germline V gene data show CDR1 as SGHRS and CDR2 as YFSETQ. V was trimmed by 8 bases and J by 0 bases, leaving 18 bases between them. The CDR3 spans 15 residues. The CDR3 region has the DNA TGCGCCAGTTCGAAACCGGGACGGAACTCCTACGAGCAGTACTTC. Protein: CASSKPGRNSYEQYF.

This chain joins TRBV4-3 and TRBJ1-1; D not certain. The CDR3 contains 17 residues. CDR1 is LGHNA and CDR2 is YSLEER in the germline V gene. V lost 0 bases, J lost 0 bases, and 14 bases lay in between. DNA for the CDR3: TGCGCCAGCAGCCAAGAAATCCGGATGGGCATGAACACTGAAGCTTTCTTT. Amino acid sequence: CASSQEIRMGMNTEAFF.

This clonotype has more than one count but fewer than ten. The chain combines TRBV20-1 with TRBJ2-7; 12 positions match TRBD2. J gave up 2 bases and V 5 bases, and 4 bases lay outside the gene matches. Germline V gene data show CDR1 as DFQATT and CDR2 as SNEGSKA (reference sequence). This CDR3 region has 14 residues. The CDR3 loop is CSAFRLAGAYEQYF. DNA for the CDR3: TGCAGTGCTTTTAGACTAGCGGGAGCCTACGAGCAGTACTTC.

This clonotype was seen many times. This chain links TRBV25-1 with TRBJ2-7; 7 bases are shared with TRBD1. The trim removed 10 bases at V and 6 bases at J, leaving 21 bases unmatched. Looked up from germline, CDR1 is MGHDK and CDR2 is SYGVNS. The CDR3 loop spans 16 amino acids. This CDR3 is CATLDRGQGEIGEQYF. The CDR3 DNA reads as TGTGCCACCCTCGATAGGGGGCAGGGAGAAATTGGCGAGCAGTACTTC.

This clonotype was recorded a few times. The chain joins TRBV21-1 to TRBJ1-3. TRBV21-1 is deemed a pseudogene. The CDR3 extends over 15 amino acids. The CDR3: CASSNFLTSENTIYF. The CDR3 DNA reads TGTGCCAGCAGCAATTTCTTAACCTCTGAAAACACCATATATTTT.

This clonotype has just a few counts. The chain carries TRBV2 and TRBJ2-2, with TRBD2 matching 10 bases. Germline CDR1 SNHLY, CDR2 FYNNEI. With 3 bases clipped from V and 6 bases from J, the junction kept 1 base outside the gene matches. The CDR3 extends over 14 amino acids. As DNA, the CDR3 is TGTGCCAGCAGTGACCTAGCGGGGGCCGGGGAGCTGTTTTTT. Its translation: CASSDLAGAGELFF.